Listed below are T cell receptor beta chains from one sample, sequenced in a study of T cells in localized non-small cell lung cancer. The repertoire was sequenced with immunoSEQ multiplex PCR; TCRdb's copy has only in-frame clones and lacks some. The sample comprises approximately 1,500 clones, 22% of which are singletons, and approximately 13% rests with the top ten. The sequencing used normal lung tissue next to the tumor, collected before any cancer treatment. Receptors originate from a man aged 18 to 50 with stage I lung adenocarcinoma. CDR3s include the opening cysteine and the closing phenylalanine or tryptophan. The D gene is left open where the match is weak. Clone size is given for some rows only: seen once, a few or many times, or a class if the clone is expanded.

TGTGCCAGCAGTTACTCGGGGACAATTACCGGGGAGCTGTTTTTT | CASSYSGTITGELFF | few | - | TRBJ2-2 | TRBV6-8
TGTGCCAGCAGTTACTCCCGGCGGACGACTAACGGGGAGCTGTTTTTT | CASSYSRRTTNGELFF | few | - | TRBJ2-2 | TRBV6-8
TGTGCCAGCAGCTTAGTCCTAGAGGGCTCACCCCTCCACTTT | CASSLVLEGSPLHF | few | - | TRBJ1-6 | TRBV11-3
TGTGCCAGTAGTGACCGTTTACAGGGTCGGGAGACCCAGTACTTC | CASSDRLQGRETQYF | - | - | TRBJ2-5 | TRBV19
TGTGCCAGCAGTACCGGGGGCTACACTGAAGCTTTCTTT | CASSTGGYTEAFF | - | - | TRBJ1-1 | TRBV25-1
TGCGCCAGCAGCTTGCAAGGGGGAAAAGGCACTGGAAACACCATATATTTT | CASSLQGGKGTGNTIYF | - | - | TRBJ1-3 | TRBV5-1
TGTGCCAGCAGCCAGGATGTGAACTATGGCTACACCTTC | CASSQDVNYGYTF | - | - | TRBJ1-2 | TRBV14
TGTGCCAGTAGTATAGCCGGTGAAAAACTGTTTTTT | CASSIAGEKLFF | - | - | TRBJ1-4 | TRBV19
TGTGCCTGGGACAGGGGAGGTACTGAAGCTTTCTTT | CAWDRGGTEAFF | once | TRBD1 | TRBJ1-1 | TRBV30
TGTGCCAGCAGTGCGAGCGGGGGGGTTTATGAGCAGTACTTC | CASSASGGVYEQYF | - | TRBD2 | TRBJ2-7 | TRBV25-1
TGTGCCAGCAGTGAAGGGACAGGGGGTAAGGATCAGCCCCAGCATTTT | CASSEGTGGKDQPQHF | few | TRBD1 | TRBJ1-5 | TRBV6-1
TGTGCCAGCAGGACAGGGGGAAGCTCCTATAATTCACCCCTCCACTTT | CASRTGGSSYNSPLHF | - | TRBD1 | TRBJ1-6 | TRBV6-8
TGTGCCAGCAGTTACGAGGACGGTAAAGCTTTCTTT | CASSYEDGKAFF | few | - | TRBJ1-1 | TRBV6-8
TGTGCCAGCTCACCACCGGGACAGGGTACCTACAATGAGCAGTTCTTC | CASSPPGQGTYNEQFF | - | TRBD1 | TRBJ2-1 | TRBV18
TGTGCCAGCAGCGTAGCTACGACAGATACGCAGTATTTT | CASSVATTDTQYF | medium-sized | - | TRBJ2-3 | TRBV9
TGTGCCAGCAGTGAAGCAAGCAGGGGCTATCAGCCCCAGCATTTT | CASSEASRGYQPQHF | few | - | TRBJ1-5 | TRBV6-1
TGTGCCAGCAGCCCTGCGGGGGCGCGAGGGTTTGAAGCTTTCTTT | CASSPAGARGFEAFF | - | - | TRBJ1-1 | TRBV6-8
TGTGCCAGCAATCCTTCTCCAGGGGACTACCATCAGCCCCAGCATTTT | CASNPSPGDYHQPQHF | few | - | TRBJ1-5 | TRBV6-8
TGCGCCAGCAGCCGTGGTCGGGACGGGACCGCCTATGGCTACACCTTC | CASSRGRDGTAYGYTF | - | - | TRBJ1-2 | TRBV1
TGTGCCAGCAGCAGAACGGAGAAAAACATTCAGTACTTC | CASSRTEKNIQYF | few | - | TRBJ2-4 | TRBV9
TGTGCCAGCAGCCCCGGGGGGTTCTCTGGAAACACCATATATTTT | CASSPGGFSGNTIYF | - | - | TRBJ1-3 | TRBV11-3
TGTGCCTGGAGTGTGCTGGGGGCTAAGCATTCGCATGGCTACACCTTC | CAWSVLGAKHSHGYTF | - | - | TRBJ1-2 | TRBV30
TGTGCCACTCAGGGGGCGCAGGGGACTGAAGCTTTCTTT | CATQGAQGTEAFF | few | TRBD1 | TRBJ1-1 | TRBV19
TGTGCCAGCAGTGAAGAACGGGGGGTGGGAACTGAAGCTTTCTTT | CASSEERGVGTEAFF | - | - | TRBJ1-1 | TRBV6-1
TGTGCCAGCAGTCTAGGGGTTATTGGCACTGAAGCTTTCTTT | CASSLGVIGTEAFF | medium-sized | - | TRBJ1-1 | TRBV11-3
TGCAGCGTGGACAACGGGGGGGCGGGCACCGGTCCCTATGGCTACACCTTC | CSVDNGGAGTGPYGYTF | - | - | TRBJ1-2 | TRBV29-1
TGCAGCGTTAAGATTCCGAATCACACCGGGGAGCTGTTTTTT | CSVKIPNHTGELFF | - | - | TRBJ2-2 | TRBV29-1
TGTGCCAGCAGCGACATCCGGGGAACACCCCGGGGTGGCTACACCTTC | CASSDIRGTPRGGYTF | few | - | TRBJ1-2 | TRBV11-3
TGTGCCAGTAGAGAGCGGGGGGCCAATCGCGAGCAGTACTTC | CASRERGANREQYF | few | TRBD2 | TRBJ2-7 | TRBV19
TGTGCCACCCTTGGGACAGGGGGCGAGCAGTACTTC | CATLGTGGEQYF | few | TRBD1 | TRBJ2-7 | TRBV6-8
TGTGCCAGCACCCCGATGGGACGTCGCAACTATGGCTACACCTTC | CASTPMGRRNYGYTF | few | - | TRBJ1-2 | TRBV28
TGTGCCAGCAGCCAAGGGCGGGGGTTCACAGATACGCAGTATTTT | CASSQGRGFTDTQYF | medium-sized | - | TRBJ2-3 | TRBV7-5
TGCGCCAGCAGCCCTAGAGGGGGCGTCACTGAAGCTTTCTTT | CASSPRGGVTEAFF | - | TRBD1 | TRBJ1-1 | TRBV5-1
TGTGCTAGTGGTCCGCGGACAGGGGATTTCTCTGGAAACACCATATATTTT | CASGPRTGDFSGNTIYF | - | TRBD1 | TRBJ1-3 | TRBV12-5
TGTGCCAGTAGTATAAGGGCAGATAGCAATCAGCCCCAGCATTTT | CASSIRADSNQPQHF | - | - | TRBJ1-5 | TRBV19
TGTGCCAGCGCCCGAGGAGGGAACACTGAAGCTTTCTTT | CASARGGNTEAFF | - | - | TRBJ1-1 | TRBV28
TGTGCCAGCAGCACCGGGACAGGGACTAATTCACCCCTCCACTTT | CASSTGTGTNSPLHF | few | TRBD1 | TRBJ1-6 | TRBV28
TGTGCCAGCAGCGGGCGGACGGTTGGTTGGGATGAAGCTTTCTTT | CASSGRTVGWDEAFF | few | - | TRBJ1-1 | TRBV11-3
TGCGCCAGCAGCCAAGAAGGAGATGTCACTGAAGCTTTCTTT | CASSQEGDVTEAFF | few | - | TRBJ1-1 | TRBV4-1
TGCGCCAGCCGGACCGGGACTAGCGATACCGGGGAGCTGTTTTTT | CASRTGTSDTGELFF | few | TRBD2 | TRBJ2-2 | TRBV4-1
TGTGCCAGCGGGGAGGGACAGGGGAACTCTGGAAACACCATATATTTT | CASGEGQGNSGNTIYF | - | TRBD1 | TRBJ1-3 | TRBV9
TGCGCCAGCAGCCAGGAACAGGTTGGGGACACTGAAGCTTTCTTT | CASSQEQVGDTEAFF | - | - | TRBJ1-1 | TRBV4-1
TGTGTCAGAAGCTGGGATACAGGAAACTCTGGGGCCAACGTCCTGACTTTC | CVRSWDTGNSGANVLTF | few | - | TRBJ2-6 | TRBV7-5
TGTGCCAGTAGTATCCCCGGGGGCGATTCACCCCTCCACTTT | CASSIPGGDSPLHF | few | - | TRBJ1-6 | TRBV19
TGTGCCAGCAGCGCCCGGGACGCTAATGGCTACACCTTC | CASSARDANGYTF | - | - | TRBJ1-2 | TRBV9
TGTGCCAGCTCACCCGGGGAAATGACCTACAATGAGCAGTTCTTC | CASSPGEMTYNEQFF | - | - | TRBJ2-1 | TRBV18